A single sample is the source of the 27 T cell receptor beta chains below, sequenced in a study of blood T cell repertoires in COVID-19. TCRdb keeps only in-frame clones here, not all; method: immunoSEQ multiplex PCR. This sample has fewer than 350,000 clones, with over 75% found just once. Sequencing was carried out using PBMCs or T cells enriched from blood (not recorded which). The source is a woman aged 35 to 49 who had recovered from COVID-19.

V usage is TRBV6-5 and J usage is TRBJ1-6; D is possibly TRBD1 (5 bases). Trimming took off 2 bases at V and 8 bases at J, with 13 bases between the two ends. CDR3 length: 15 amino acids. Germline V gene sequence: CDR1 MNHEY, CDR2 SVGAGI. This chain's CDR3 is CASSYGMIGDSPLHF. In DNA form, the CDR3 reads TGTGCCAGCAGTTACGGCATGATAGGGGATTCACCCCTCCACTTT.

The chain joins TRBV5-4 to TRBJ2-2; maybe TRBD2 (6 bases). CDR3 length: 14 residues. Trimming stripped 2 bases from V and 5 bases from J, with 10 bases between. Germline V gene lookup returns CDR1 SGHNT and CDR2 YYREEE (reference sequence). Here the CDR3 reads CASSFTGDTGELFF. Here the CDR3 DNA reads TGTGCCAGCAGCTTTACGGGGGATACCGGGGAGCTGTTTTTT.

The chain is built from TRBV7-8 and TRBJ1-3; weak D call: TRBD1 (5 bases). The germline CDR1 and CDR2 sequences are SGHVS and FQNEAQ. This CDR3 spans 16 amino acids. The V end lost 1 base, the J end lost 0 bases, and 10 bases lay between the germline ends. The CDR3 here is CASSLEGALSGNTIYF. In DNA, the CDR3 is TGTGCCAGCAGCTTAGAAGGGGCACTCTCTGGAAACACCATATATTTT.

This clone was observed once. The V call is TRBV30, the J call TRBJ1-2; perhaps TRBD1 as D (5 bases). The CDR3 spans 17 residues. V gave up 0 bases and J gave up 8 bases, with 25 bases separating them. Germline-derived CDR1 and CDR2 are GTSNPN and SVGIG (reference sequence). CDR3: CAWSVIGPYGGGEGYTF. Here the CDR3 DNA reads TGTGCCTGGAGTGTAATAGGCCCTTACGGGGGTGGGGAAGGCTACACCTTC.

This clone appeared a single time. The chain combines TRBV9 with TRBJ2-1, with 9 bases identical to TRBD1. This CDR3 spans 14 amino acids. The germline gives CDR1 SGDLS, CDR2 YYNGEE. J was trimmed by 5 bases and V by 3 bases; bases with no gene match: 3. The chain's CDR3 is CASSGRDRDNEQFF. CDR3 bases: TGTGCCAGCAGCGGCCGGGACAGGGACAATGAGCAGTTCTTC.

The V and J genes are TRBV5-8 and TRBJ1-1, with D tentatively TRBD1 (5 bases). Trimming took off 4 bases at V and 1 base at J, with 11 bases between the two ends. The germline V gene encodes CDR1 SGHTS and CDR2 YDEGEE. This CDR3 has 14 residues. CDR3 in DNA: TGTGCCAGCAGCCAGGGAGGACAGAACACTGAAGCTTTCTTT. It translates to CASSQGGQNTEAFF.

Note on this clone: In the same sample, other DNA sequences code for this CDR3. This chain connects TRBV10-1 to TRBJ2-1; possibly TRBD2 for D (5 bases). V lost 0 bases and J 6 bases, leaving 6 bases between the germline ends. The length of the CDR3 is 13 residues. The germline gives CDR1 WNHNN, CDR2 SYGVQD (reference sequence). The CDR3 spells CASSESRGNEQFF. The CDR3 bases are TGCGCCAGCAGTGAGTCACGGGGCAATGAGCAGTTCTTC.

The genes are TRBV4-1 and TRBJ2-7; the D gene is possibly TRBD1 (5 bases). The germline V gene has CDR1 MGHRA and CDR2 YSYEKL. The V gene lost 4 bases and the J gene lost 0 bases, with 16 bases spanning the gap. CDR3 size: 16 residues. Written as DNA, the CDR3 is TGCGCCAGCAGCCTGGGTTTAGAGACAGCCTCCTACGAGCAGTACTTC. This codes for CASSLGLETASYEQYF.

The V and J genes are TRBV5-6 and TRBJ2-7, with 13 bases that match TRBD2. J gave up 4 bases and V 4 bases, and 5 bases lay outside the gene matches. Looked up from germline, CDR1 is SGHDT and CDR2 is YYEEEE. This CDR3 is 15 amino acids long. The chain's CDR3 is CASSRGLAGRYEQYF. DNA for the CDR3: TGTGCCAGCAGCCGGGGACTAGCGGGACGTTACGAGCAGTACTTC.

The rearrangement uses TRBV11-3 and TRBJ2-7; TRBD2 aligns across 11 bases. This CDR3 is 14 amino acids long. The J segment lost 6 bases and the V segment lost 7 bases, leaving 8 bases of the junction unmatched. Germline V lookup: CDR1 SGHNT, CDR2 YENEEA. This CDR3 is CASKAGLAGGEQYF. CDR3 DNA sequence: TGTGCCAGCAAGGCCGGGCTAGCGGGAGGCGAGCAGTACTTC.

This chain joins TRBV28 and TRBJ2-7; TRBD2 aligns across 11 bases. CDR1 and CDR2 from the germline V gene are MDHEN and SYDVKM. With V trimmed by 7 bases and J by 3 bases, 8 bases remained unmatched. The CDR3 contains 15 residues. The CDR3 reads CASNPVGTSGYEQYF. The CDR3 DNA is TGTGCCAGCAATCCAGTAGGGACTAGCGGCTACGAGCAGTACTTC.

The genes are TRBV30 and TRBJ2-1; D might be TRBD2 (7 bases). V dropped 4 bases and J dropped 1 base, with 14 bases sitting between them. Per the germline V gene, CDR1 is GTSNPN and CDR2 is SVGIG (reference sequence). CDR3 length: 15 residues. The CDR3 coding sequence is TGTGCCTGGACGGGGGGCGCGGGGTCCTACAATGAGCAGTTCTTC. Residues: CAWTGGAGSYNEQFF.

The rearrangement uses TRBV18 and TRBJ1-2; a weak D match, TRBD1 (5 bases). Germline lookup yields CDR1 KGHSH and CDR2 LQKENI. The CDR3 length is 16 residues. Trimming cost V 3 bases and J 2 bases, with 16 bases left between them. As DNA, the CDR3 is TGTGCCAGCTCACCGGGAGGAGGGGAGATGAACTATGGCTACACCTTC. Its translation is CASSPGGGEMNYGYTF.

This clone was counted a single time. This rearrangement joins TRBV29-1 to TRBJ2-1; 13 bases map to TRBD2. The ends lost 7 bases at V and 5 bases at J; junction bases unmatched: 2. CDR3 size: 13 residues. CDR1 and CDR2 from the germline V gene are SQVTM and ANQGSEA. The CDR3 here is CSAGTSGNNEQFF. The CDR3 DNA reads TGCAGCGCCGGGACTAGCGGGAACAATGAGCAGTTCTTC.

The V gene is TRBV9, the J gene TRBJ2-3, with a tentative D call TRBD2 (6 bases). Between the trimmed V and J ends, which lost 0 bases and 6 bases, there was a span of 11 bases. CDR1 and CDR2 (germline): SGDLS, YYNGEE. This CDR3 spans 14 amino acids. This chain's CDR3 is CASSVAGSRDTQYF. CDR3 in DNA: TGTGCCAGCAGCGTAGCCGGGAGTCGCGATACGCAGTATTTT.

V usage is TRBV27 and J usage is TRBJ1-2; 9 positions agree with TRBD1. With V trimmed by 3 bases and J by 1 base, 0 bases remained unmatched. Germline CDR1 and CDR2: MNHEY and SMNVEV (reference sequence). CDR3 length equals 14 residues. CDR3 coding DNA: TGTGCCAGCAGTTTGGACAGGGGTAACTATGGCTACACCTTC. Protein: CASSLDRGNYGYTF.

This clone has just one count. V is TRBV5-1 and J is TRBJ1-2, with D perhaps TRBD1 (5 bases). Per germline, CDR1 SGHRS and CDR2 YFSETQ. The CDR3 spans 15 residues. V lost 4 bases, J lost 0 bases, and 13 bases lay in between. Here the CDR3 DNA reads TGCGCCAGCAGCGTGGGACTTTCCCCTAACTATGGCTACACCTTC. Translation gives CASSVGLSPNYGYTF.

The chain uses TRBV5-1 and TRBJ1-1; D remains ambiguous. Between the trimmed V and J ends, which lost 4 bases and 4 bases, there was a span of 14 bases. CDR1 and CDR2 from the germline V gene are SGHRS and YFSETQ. This CDR3 contains 14 residues. The CDR3 here is CASSAGSPSTEAFF. CDR3 DNA: TGCGCCAGCAGCGCGGGCTCCCCGAGCACTGAAGCTTTCTTT.

The chain is built from TRBV5-1 and TRBJ2-7; D possibly corresponds to TRBD2 (6 bases). Trimming pared 0 bases from V and 7 bases from J, leaving 17 bases between. Germline assignment: CDR1 SGHRS and CDR2 YFSETQ. The CDR3 runs to 15 residues. The CDR3 here is CASSLDATRGGEQYF. CDR3 DNA: TGCGCCAGCAGCTTGGACGCGACGAGAGGAGGGGAGCAGTACTTC.

The chain employs TRBV19 and TRBJ2-1, with 9 bases matching TRBD2. This CDR3 is built from 14 residues. Germline CDR1 is LNHDA and CDR2 is SQIVND (reference sequence). Unmatched junction bases numbered 8, after V lost 6 bases and J lost 8 bases. The CDR3 sequence: CASRNLRGGDEQFF. Here the CDR3 DNA reads TGTGCCAGTAGAAACTTGCGGGGGGGCGATGAGCAGTTCTTC.

The chain has TRBV18 and TRBJ1-1; 10 bases agree with TRBD1. The CDR3 has 16 amino acids. The V segment lost 4 bases and the J segment 3 bases; nucleotides outside the gene matches: 8. CDR1 is KGHSH, CDR2 LQKENI, per germline. The CDR3 bases are TGTGCCAGCTCACGCGACAGGGGGCTTAGGGACACTGAAGCTTTCTTT. Translation gives CASSRDRGLRDTEAFF.

The chain links TRBV27 to TRBJ1-5; maybe TRBD1 (6 bases). V was cut by 6 bases and J by 4 bases, with 13 bases left in between. The CDR3 covers 14 residues. Germline V CDR1 and CDR2: MNHEY, SMNVEV (reference sequence). DNA for the CDR3: TGTGCCAGCAGCCTCGCCAGGGGAAATCAGCCCCAGCATTTT. Amino acids: CASSLARGNQPQHF.

This clone was picked up one time. V is TRBV5-1 and J is TRBJ2-3, with 7 bases fitting TRBD2. The CDR3 totals 13 residues. Trimming removed 3 bases from V and 6 bases from J; junction bases left unmatched: 4. Looked up from germline, CDR1 is SGHRS and CDR2 is YFSETQ. The CDR3 is CASSWGGEDTQYF. Written as DNA, the CDR3 is TGCGCCAGCAGCTGGGGGGGAGAGGATACGCAGTATTTT.

The chain has TRBV19 and TRBJ2-1; 12 positions match TRBD2. The CDR3 totals 15 residues. Trimming took 3 bases from V and 7 from J; bases not matched to a gene: 4. Germline values: CDR1 LNHDA, CDR2 SQIVND (reference sequence). This chain's CDR3 is CASSISSGGGNEQFF. CDR3 DNA sequence: TGTGCCAGTAGTATCTCTAGCGGGGGGGGTAATGAGCAGTTCTTC.

The sample holds one count of this clone. V gene TRBV14 combines with J gene TRBJ1-1; no reliable D call. There are 15 residues in the CDR3. The V gene lost 0 bases and the J gene lost 1 base, with 9 bases spanning the gap. Germline V gene data show CDR1 as SGHDN and CDR2 as FVKESK. The CDR3 nucleotides read TGTGCCAGCAGCCAAGAAATCCGGGAGAACACTGAAGCTTTCTTT. Amino acid sequence: CASSQEIRENTEAFF.

The chain couples TRBV19 to TRBJ2-5; 12 bases line up with TRBD1. Per the germline V gene, CDR1 is LNHDA and CDR2 is SQIVND (reference sequence). Losses at the gene ends were 7 bases for V and 4 bases for J; bases not matched to a gene: 7. This CDR3 has 15 residues. This CDR3 is CASTDRDRGRETQYF. CDR3 DNA: TGTGCCAGTACCGACAGGGACAGGGGGCGAGAGACCCAGTACTTC.

There are a few counts of this clone. The J gene is TRBJ2-4, the V gene TRBV12-3 or TRBV12-4; 7 bases are a match to TRBD1. V lost 6 bases, J lost 11 bases, and 10 bases stayed unmatched. The CDR3 covers 13 residues. The CDR3 region has the DNA TGTGCCAGCAGCTCGACAGGGCCCCTTTTTCAGTACTTC. The encoded protein is CASSSTGPLFQYF.